The present T cell receptor beta chain was sequenced within a study of blood T cell repertoires in COVID-19. This clone was counted between two and nine times. The V and J ends lost 4 bases and 5 bases respectively, with 8 bases between them. Germline assignment: CDR1 LGHDT and CDR2 YNNKEL (reference sequence). This CDR3 contains 13 residues. Method: immunoSEQ multiplex PCR; TCRdb's copy keeps in-frame clones and lacks some. The table includes 210,000 or so clones, roughly 84% detected once. The rearrangement links TRBV3-1 (or the pseudogene TRBV3-2) to TRBJ1-4; possibly TRBD1 for D (5 bases). This TCR was recovered from a man in his forties with active or convalescent COVID-19. The sequencing sample was made of peripheral blood. This CDR3 is CASSPGLNEKLFF. For the CDR3, the DNA is TGTGCCAGCAGCCCGGGACTGAATGAAAAACTGTTTTTT.